These T cell receptor beta chains were read from a single sample in a study of OX40 agonist ivuxolimab in advanced cancers. Assay used: immunoSEQ multiplex PCR; TCRdb lists only in-frame clones, some missing. This sample has tens of thousands of clones, with approximately 94% found just once. Material: CD4+ or CD8+ T cells sorted from blood, obtained in a trial of the OX40 agonist ivuxolimab. Receptor source: an adult with an advanced solid tumor such as melanoma, head and neck, liver or kidney cancer. Each CDR3 is given with its conserved first and last residue. Fields, in order: clone size, D gene, V gene, J gene, CDR3 protein, CDR3 DNA. A D gene is named only where the DNA matches it firmly. Not every row has a clone size; where given, it reads once, few, many or a size class.

NA	NA	TRBV27	TRBJ2-3	CASSLASGTDTQYF	TGTGCCAGCAGTTTAGCTAGCGGCACAGATACGCAGTATTTT
NA	NA	TRBV7-9	TRBJ1-2	CASSLGGRERNGYTF	TGTGCCAGCAGCTTAGGAGGCAGGGAAAGAAATGGCTACACCTTC
NA	NA	TRBV19	TRBJ1-3	CASSWTDSGNTIYF	TGTGCCAGTAGCTGGACAGACTCTGGAAACACCATATATTTT
NA	TRBD1	TRBV9	TRBJ2-2	CASSEAGTGDGELFF	TGTGCCAGCAGCGAAGCCGGGACAGGGGACGGGGAGCTGTTTTTT
NA	TRBD2	TRBV27	TRBJ2-2	CASSLSILREGPTGELFF	TGTGCCAGCAGTTTATCGATTTTGCGGGAGGGCCCCACCGGGGAGCTGTTTTTT
once	NA	TRBV25-1	TRBJ2-5	CASSDVGRAQETQYF	TGTGCCAGCAGTGACGTGGGCCGAGCCCAAGAGACCCAGTACTTC
once	NA	TRBV27	TRBJ2-7	CASSLLPIAYEQYF	TGTGCCAGCAGTTTGTTACCTATCGCCTACGAGCAGTACTTC
NA	NA	TRBV7-2	TRBJ2-7	CASSLVRRTDSYEQYF	TGTGCCAGCAGCTTAGTTCGCCGGACTGACTCCTACGAGCAGTACTTC
NA	NA	TRBV5-6	TRBJ1-1	CASSLTGITEAFF	TGTGCCAGCAGCTTGACAGGGATCACTGAAGCTTTCTTT
NA	TRBD1	TRBV4-1	TRBJ2-7	CASSVTGGTYEQYF	TGCGCCAGCAGCGTTACAGGGGGTACTTACGAGCAGTACTTC
once	TRBD1	TRBV29-1	TRBJ2-1	CSVHDRVGYRFF	TGCAGCGTTCACGACAGGGTTGGGTATCGGTTCTTC
NA	NA	TRBV5-4	TRBJ2-7	CASSEVGGHTYEQYF	TGTGCCAGCAGCGAGGTGGGGGGACATACCTACGAGCAGTACTTC
NA	NA	TRBV19	TRBJ2-1	CASSIGFYNEQFF	TGTGCCAGTAGTATTGGCTTTTACAATGAGCAGTTCTTC
NA	TRBD1	TRBV30	TRBJ2-7	CAWSQVRTGGSYEQYF	TGTGCCTGGAGTCAAGTGAGGACAGGGGGGTCCTACGAGCAGTACTTC
few	NA	TRBV4-3	TRBJ1-1	CASSQDRRLNTEAFF	TGCGCCAGCAGCCAAGATCGAAGGCTGAACACTGAAGCTTTCTTT
NA	TRBD1	TRBV27	TRBJ1-5	CASSTLDRVGSNQPQHF	TGTGCCAGCAGTACTTTGGACAGGGTGGGCAGCAATCAGCCCCAGCATTTT
NA	NA	TRBV7-2	TRBJ2-2	CASSFPTGELFF	TGTGCCAGCAGCTTCCCCACCGGGGAGCTGTTTTTT
once	TRBD1	TRBV19	TRBJ2-2	CASSMLGGTGRAGELFF	TGTGCCAGTAGTATGCTCGGGGGGACAGGGAGGGCCGGGGAGCTGTTTTTT
few	NA	TRBV19	TRBJ2-7	CASSMGLTYEQYF	TGTGCCAGTAGTATGGGCCTTACCTACGAGCAGTACTTC
NA	NA	TRBV7-8	TRBJ1-3	CASSLAPGLSGNTIYF	TGTGCCAGCAGCTTAGCGCCGGGACTCTCTGGAAACACCATATATTTT
NA	TRBD2	TRBV14	TRBJ2-1	CASSQDKTSGGGGINEQFF	TGTGCCAGCAGCCAAGACAAGACTAGCGGAGGGGGGGGTATCAATGAGCAGTTCTTC
NA	NA	TRBV6-5	TRBJ2-1	CASSYGPPGPNEQFF	TGTGCCAGCAGTTACGGGCCCCCAGGACCCAATGAGCAGTTCTTC
NA	NA	TRBV19	TRBJ1-1	CASSLMNTEAFF	TGTGCCAGTAGCCTAATGAACACTGAAGCTTTCTTT
NA	TRBD2	TRBV27	TRBJ2-2	CASEREDTGELFF	TGTGCCAGCGAGCGGGAGGACACCGGGGAGCTGTTTTTT
NA	TRBD1	TRBV5-4	TRBJ1-2	CASSPGGWSDYGYTF	TGTGCCAGCAGCCCAGGGGGTTGGTCGGACTATGGCTACACCTTC
NA	TRBD2	TRBV9	TRBJ2-3	CASSVEGTSGSTDTQYF	TGTGCCAGCAGCGTAGAGGGGACTAGCGGGAGCACAGATACGCAGTATTTT
once	NA	TRBV9	TRBJ2-7	CASSVDRFSYEQYF	TGTGCCAGCAGCGTAGACAGGTTCTCCTACGAGCAGTACTTC
NA	TRBD1	TRBV9	TRBJ1-1	CASSVEDRASTEAFF	TGTGCCAGCAGCGTCGAGGACAGGGCAAGCACTGAAGCTTTCTTT
NA	TRBD1	TRBV27	TRBJ1-4	CASSLLEGQGNEKLFF	TGTGCCAGCAGTTTATTAGAGGGACAGGGAAACGAAAAACTGTTTTTT
NA	NA	TRBV27	TRBJ1-2	CASSPTQGGYGYTF	TGTGCCAGCAGCCCCACACAGGGAGGCTATGGCTACACCTTC
NA	TRBD1	TRBV7-9	TRBJ1-1	CASSVQTGGEAFF	TGTGCCAGCAGCGTACAGACAGGGGGTGAAGCTTTCTTT
NA	TRBD2	TRBV10-3	TRBJ2-1	CAISGTEAGDYNEQFF	TGTGCCATCAGTGGAACGGAAGCGGGAGACTACAATGAGCAGTTCTTC
NA	NA	TRBV28	TRBJ2-1	CASSPPSATDFGNEQFF	TGTGCCAGCAGTCCTCCCTCCGCGACGGATTTTGGGAATGAGCAGTTCTTC
once	NA	TRBV4-3	TRBJ1-2	CASSHPSGYGYTF	TGCGCCAGCAGCCACCCGAGTGGTTATGGCTACACCTTC
NA	TRBD2	TRBV7-9	TRBJ2-1	CASSSYPSTSGLNNEQFF	TGTGCCAGCAGCTCCTACCCCTCGACTAGCGGCCTAAACAATGAGCAGTTCTTC
NA	NA	TRBV18	TRBJ1-1	CASSQDRTANTEAFF	TGTGCCAGCTCACAAGACCGGACAGCGAACACTGAAGCTTTCTTT
NA	NA	TRBV14	TRBJ2-1	CASSPAGTPYNEQFF	TGTGCCAGCAGCCCTGCAGGGACGCCCTACAATGAGCAGTTCTTC
NA	TRBD1	TRBV25-1	TRBJ1-1	CASSISDRGNTEAFF	TGTGCCAGCAGCATCTCCGACAGGGGAAACACTGAAGCTTTCTTT
NA	TRBD1	TRBV9	TRBJ2-7	CASSPGGASYEQYF	TGTGCCAGCTCCCCAGGGGGCGCCTCCTACGAGCAGTACTTC
NA	TRBD1	TRBV27	TRBJ1-5	CASSLYRDRGNQPQHF	TGTGCCAGCAGTTTATACCGGGACAGGGGAAATCAGCCCCAGCATTTT
NA	NA	TRBV5-6	TRBJ2-7	CASSFEEIGAYEQYF	TGTGCCAGCAGCTTTGAGGAAATAGGAGCCTACGAGCAGTACTTC
NA	NA	TRBV10-1	TRBJ2-3	CASSRVFVTDTQYF	TGCGCCAGCAGTAGGGTCTTTGTCACAGATACGCAGTATTTT
NA	NA	TRBV5-1	TRBJ2-1	CASSLSAFNSVNEQFF	TGCGCCAGCAGCTTAAGTGCCTTTAACAGCGTCAATGAGCAGTTCTTC
NA	NA	TRBV7-6	TRBJ2-7	CASSAGQQQYF	TGTGCCAGCAGCGCGGGACAGCAACAGTACTTC
NA	TRBD1	TRBV2	TRBJ1-2	CASDPWDRGAPGDGYTF	TGTGCCAGCGACCCCTGGGACAGGGGGGCCCCAGGTGATGGCTACACCTTC
NA	NA	TRBV9	TRBJ2-7	CASSPPSGQSYEQYF	TGTGCCAGCAGCCCTCCATCGGGACAATCCTACGAGCAGTACTTC
NA	NA	TRBV6-6	TRBJ1-5	CASSYVGNNQPQHF	TGTGCCAGCAGTTACGTCGGTAACAATCAGCCCCAGCATTTT
NA	NA	TRBV29-1	TRBJ1-1	CSVPALDTEAFF	TGCAGCGTGCCCGCCCTGGACACTGAAGCTTTCTTT
NA	NA	TRBV6-5	TRBJ1-1	CASSYSEVVTEAFF	TGTGCCAGCAGTTACTCGGAGGTAGTCACTGAAGCTTTCTTT
few	NA	TRBV18	TRBJ1-2	CASSPLTDANYGYTF	TGTGCCAGCTCACCACTAACAGATGCTAACTATGGCTACACCTTC
NA	NA	TRBV18	TRBJ2-7	CASSPPGQSYEQYF	TGTGCCAGCTCACCACCCGGACAGTCCTACGAGCAGTACTTC
NA	NA	TRBV29-1	TRBJ1-1	CSVPGPTMINTEAFF	TGCAGCGTCCCGGGACCGACGATGATAAACACTGAAGCTTTCTTT
once	NA	TRBV11-2	TRBJ1-4	CASSWAGVQDEKLFF	TGTGCCAGCAGCTGGGCAGGGGTTCAGGATGAAAAACTGTTTTTT
NA	NA	TRBV7-2	TRBJ2-1	CASSSGRNEQFF	TGTGCCAGCAGCTCCGGACGCAATGAGCAGTTCTTC
NA	NA	TRBV27	TRBJ2-7	CASSSGGYEQYF	TGTGCCAGCAGTTCCGGGGGTTACGAGCAGTACTTC
NA	NA	TRBV5-4	TRBJ2-3	CASSFPPSTDTQYF	TGTGCCAGCAGCTTTCCTCCTAGCACAGATACGCAGTATTTT
NA	TRBD1	TRBV19	TRBJ2-4	CASSAEGQGAKNIQYF	TGTGCCAGTAGCGCCGAGGGACAGGGGGCCAAAAACATTCAGTACTTC
NA	NA	TRBV27	TRBJ2-2	CASSFGGYGTGELFF	TGTGCCAGCAGTTTTGGGGGGTACGGCACCGGGGAGCTGTTTTTT
NA	NA	TRBV25-1	TRBJ1-6	CASSPLTGPNSPLHF	TGTGCCAGCAGTCCTCTGACAGGTCCCAATTCACCCCTCCACTTT